This T cell receptor beta chain was sequenced for a study of T cells in Graves' hyperthyroidism and ophthalmopathy. Study-wide context: Before treatment of any kind, peripheral blood was taken at initial diagnosis. Whole-study findings and limits: Among thyroid clonotypes expanded above 0.001, most also appeared in blood.

Uncontrolled infection, other autoimmune disease, pregnancy or lactation disqualified patients from enrolment. Diagnosis rested on symptoms, serum thyroxine and TRAb, thyroid ultrasound, and orbital computed tomography. A single count supports this clonotype. What it recognizes is unknown. One base away lies a much larger clone, so this may be a sequencing read error. RNA transcripts served as the template for amplifying TCR beta CDR3 regions. RT-PCR in the first round (using the HTBI primer set) targeted the TCR CDR3. TCRdb processed the multiplex PCR reads anew with MiXCR; each CDR3 protein has one entry. The sample contains about half a million distinct CDR3 sequences, about 15% of which appear only once. CDR3 size: 16 residues. Looked up from germline, CDR1 is MDHEN and CDR2 is SYDVKM. V was trimmed by 1 base and J by 1 base, leaving 13 bases between them.

The V call is TRBV28, the J call TRBJ1-1; D uncertain. The clonotype comes from a woman in her twenties or thirties with Graves' ophthalmopathy. The sample comprised blood. The CDR3 region has the DNA TGTGCCAGCAGTTTATTTGGCCGGCCGACGAACACTGAAGCTTTCTTT. Residues: CASSLFGRPTNTEAFF. The complete variable domain, with remaining parts taken from reference TRBV28 and TRBJ1-1, reads DVKVTQSSRYLVKRTGEKVFLECVQDMDHENMFWYRQDPGLGLRLIYFSYDVKMKEKGDIPEGYSVSREKKERFSLILESASTNQTSMYLCASSLFGRPTNTEAFFGQGTRLTVV.